This T cell receptor beta chain appears in the sequencing data of a study of Ad26.COV2.S vaccination and SARS-CoV-2 variants. Across the study: A participant enrolled in the COV1001 Ad26.COV2.S trial arm provided the sample. Ad26.COV2.S, an intramuscular injection, was given once or twice 56 days apart.

Sequencing was performed with immunoSEQ multiplex PCR; in TCRdb, only in-frame clones are kept and a portion is missing. The table lists 440,000 or so clones, around 89% of them singletons. Findings and caveats of the study: Relative to placebo recipients, vaccine recipients exhibited elevated spike-specific TCR breadth.

V lost 3 bases and J 4 bases, leaving 3 bases between the germline ends. CDR1 is MDHEN and CDR2 is SYDVKM in the germline V gene. The CDR3 length is 12 residues. Treatment specified: some 19 received Ad26.COV2.S at low or high dose, single or two shots; about 5 received placebo; per-sample allocation not given. Repertoires come from day 63 after the first vaccine or placebo injection. Donor was an adult aged 18-55 years in Boston. This clone was observed once. Its antigen is currently unknown. This sequence originates from a person between 18 and 65 years old who received the Ad26.COV2.S COVID-19 vaccine or a placebo. The chain combines TRBV28 with TRBJ2-2; D gene uncertain. The input for sequencing was peripheral blood, taken in a trial of Ad26.COV2.S vaccine versus placebo. The chain's CDR3 is CASSFSTGELFF. The CDR3 region has the DNA TGTGCCAGCAGTTTTTCCACCGGGGAGCTGTTTTTT.